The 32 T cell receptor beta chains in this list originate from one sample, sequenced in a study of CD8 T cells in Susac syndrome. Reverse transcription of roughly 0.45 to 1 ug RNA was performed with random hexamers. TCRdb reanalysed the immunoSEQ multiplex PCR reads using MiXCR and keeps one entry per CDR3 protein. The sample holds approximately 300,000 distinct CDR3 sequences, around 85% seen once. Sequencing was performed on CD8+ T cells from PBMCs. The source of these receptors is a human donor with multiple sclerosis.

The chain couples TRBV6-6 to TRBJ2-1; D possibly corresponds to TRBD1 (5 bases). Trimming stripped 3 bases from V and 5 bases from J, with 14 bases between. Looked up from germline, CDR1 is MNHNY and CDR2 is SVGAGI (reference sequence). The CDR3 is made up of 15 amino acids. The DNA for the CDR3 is TGTGCCAGCAGTTATGTGGGCAGGGTTAACAATGAGCAGTTCTTC. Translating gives CASSYVGRVNNEQFF.

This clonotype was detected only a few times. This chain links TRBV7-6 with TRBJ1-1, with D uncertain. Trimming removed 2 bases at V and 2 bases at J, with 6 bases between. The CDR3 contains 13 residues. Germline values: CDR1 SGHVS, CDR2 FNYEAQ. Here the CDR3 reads CASSLQVNTEAFF. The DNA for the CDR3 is TGTGCCAGCAGCTTACAAGTTAACACTGAAGCTTTCTTT.

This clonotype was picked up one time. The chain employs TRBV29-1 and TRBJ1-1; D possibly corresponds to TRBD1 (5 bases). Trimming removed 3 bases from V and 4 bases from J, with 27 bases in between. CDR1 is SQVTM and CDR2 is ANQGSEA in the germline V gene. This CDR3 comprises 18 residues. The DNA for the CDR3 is TGCAGCGTTGATTCGAAAAGGGGCAACTCGACTTGGGGCACTGAAGCTTTCTTT. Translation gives CSVDSKRGNSTWGTEAFF.

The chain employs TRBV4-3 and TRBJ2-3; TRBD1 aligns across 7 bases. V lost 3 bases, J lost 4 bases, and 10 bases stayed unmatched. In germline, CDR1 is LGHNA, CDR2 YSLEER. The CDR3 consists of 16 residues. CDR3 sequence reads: CASSQDTDRASDTQYF. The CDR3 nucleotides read TGCGCCAGCAGCCAGGATACTGACAGGGCCTCAGATACGCAGTATTTT.

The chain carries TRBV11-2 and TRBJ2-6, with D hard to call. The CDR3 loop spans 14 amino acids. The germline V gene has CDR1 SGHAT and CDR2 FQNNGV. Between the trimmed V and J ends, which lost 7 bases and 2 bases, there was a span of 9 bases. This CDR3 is CASIPLTGANVLTF. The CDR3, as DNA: TGTGCCAGCATTCCACTGACTGGGGCCAACGTCCTGACTTTC.

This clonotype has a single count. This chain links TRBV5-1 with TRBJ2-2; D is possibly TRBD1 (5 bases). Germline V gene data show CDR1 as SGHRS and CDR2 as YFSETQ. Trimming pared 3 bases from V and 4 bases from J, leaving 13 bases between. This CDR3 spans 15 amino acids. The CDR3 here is CASSYDSGTTGELFF. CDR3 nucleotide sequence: TGCGCCAGCAGCTACGACAGTGGAACCACCGGGGAGCTGTTTTTT.

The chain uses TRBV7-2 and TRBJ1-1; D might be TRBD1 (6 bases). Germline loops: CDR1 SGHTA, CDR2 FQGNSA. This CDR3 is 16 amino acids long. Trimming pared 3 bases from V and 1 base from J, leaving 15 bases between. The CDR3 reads CASSFPWVGGNTEAFF. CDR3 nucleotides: TGTGCCAGCAGCTTCCCCTGGGTAGGGGGGAACACTGAAGCTTTCTTT.

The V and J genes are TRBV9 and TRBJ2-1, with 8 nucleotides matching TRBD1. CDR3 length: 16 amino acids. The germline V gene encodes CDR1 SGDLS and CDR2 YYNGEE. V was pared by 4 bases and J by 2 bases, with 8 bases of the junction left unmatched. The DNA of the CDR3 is TGTGCCAGCAGCACCTGGACAGGGTCCACCTACAATGAGCAGTTCTTC. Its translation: CASSTWTGSTYNEQFF.

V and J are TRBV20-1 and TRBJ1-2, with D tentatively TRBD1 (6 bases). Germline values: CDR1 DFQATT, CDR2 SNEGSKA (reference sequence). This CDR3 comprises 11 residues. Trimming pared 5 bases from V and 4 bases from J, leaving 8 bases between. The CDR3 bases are TGCAGTGCTGACAGGTTCTATGGCTACACCTTC. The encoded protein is CSADRFYGYTF.

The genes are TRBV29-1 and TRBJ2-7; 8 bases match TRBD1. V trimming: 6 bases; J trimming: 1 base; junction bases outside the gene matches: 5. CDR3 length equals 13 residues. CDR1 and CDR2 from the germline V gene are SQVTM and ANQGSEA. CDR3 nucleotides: TGCAGCGTCATCGGACAGGGATCCTACGAGCAGTACTTC. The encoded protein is CSVIGQGSYEQYF.

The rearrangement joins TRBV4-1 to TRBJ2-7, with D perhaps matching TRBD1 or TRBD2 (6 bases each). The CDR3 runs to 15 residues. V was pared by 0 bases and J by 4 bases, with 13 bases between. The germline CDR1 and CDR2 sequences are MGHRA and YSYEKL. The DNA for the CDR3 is TGCGCCAGCAGCCAAGAAAGGGGGAGGCGTTACGAGCAGTACTTC. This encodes CASSQERGRRYEQYF.

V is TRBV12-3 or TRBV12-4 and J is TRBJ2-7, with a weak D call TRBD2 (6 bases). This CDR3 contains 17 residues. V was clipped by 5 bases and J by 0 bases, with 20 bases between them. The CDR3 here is CASSHRPRSGFSYEQYF. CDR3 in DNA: TGTGCCAGCAGTCACCGCCCGCGTAGCGGCTTCTCCTACGAGCAGTACTTC.

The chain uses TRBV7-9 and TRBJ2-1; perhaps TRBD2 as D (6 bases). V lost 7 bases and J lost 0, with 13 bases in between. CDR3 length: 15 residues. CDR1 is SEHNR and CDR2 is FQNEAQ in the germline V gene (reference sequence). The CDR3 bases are TGTGCCAGCACCCACCGACTAGGCTCCTACAATGAGCAGTTCTTC. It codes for CASTHRLGSYNEQFF.

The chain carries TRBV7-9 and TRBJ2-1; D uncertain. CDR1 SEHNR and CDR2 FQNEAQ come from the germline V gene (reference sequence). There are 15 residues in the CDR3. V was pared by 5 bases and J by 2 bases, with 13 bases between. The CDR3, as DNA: TGTGCCAGCAGCGCAGGTCCAAACCCCTACAATGAGCAGTTCTTC. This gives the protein CASSAGPNPYNEQFF.

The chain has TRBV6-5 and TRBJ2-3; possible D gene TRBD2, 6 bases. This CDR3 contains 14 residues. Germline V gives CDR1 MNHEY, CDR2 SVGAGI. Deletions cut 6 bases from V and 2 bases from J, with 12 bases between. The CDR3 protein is CASSPGTFTDTQYF. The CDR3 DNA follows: TGTGCCAGCAGCCCGGGGACTTTCACAGATACGCAGTATTTT.

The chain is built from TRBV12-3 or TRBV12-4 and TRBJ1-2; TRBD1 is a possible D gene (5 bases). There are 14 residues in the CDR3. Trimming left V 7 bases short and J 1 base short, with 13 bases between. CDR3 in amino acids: CASTYDSLNYGYTF. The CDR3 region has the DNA TGTGCCAGCACCTACGACAGTCTTAACTATGGCTACACCTTC.

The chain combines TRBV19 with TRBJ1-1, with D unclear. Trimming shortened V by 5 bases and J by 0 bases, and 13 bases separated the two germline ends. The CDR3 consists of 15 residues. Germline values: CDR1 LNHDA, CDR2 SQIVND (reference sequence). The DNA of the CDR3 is TGTGCCAGTAGTCAGGAAGCATCATTGAACACTGAAGCTTTCTTT. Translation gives CASSQEASLNTEAFF.

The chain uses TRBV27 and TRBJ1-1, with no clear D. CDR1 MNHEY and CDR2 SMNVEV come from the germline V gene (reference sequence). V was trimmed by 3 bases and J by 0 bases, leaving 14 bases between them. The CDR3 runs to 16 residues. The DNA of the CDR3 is TGTGCCAGCAGTTTGCGACTCCATGCTATGAACACTGAAGCTTTCTTT. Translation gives CASSLRLHAMNTEAFF.

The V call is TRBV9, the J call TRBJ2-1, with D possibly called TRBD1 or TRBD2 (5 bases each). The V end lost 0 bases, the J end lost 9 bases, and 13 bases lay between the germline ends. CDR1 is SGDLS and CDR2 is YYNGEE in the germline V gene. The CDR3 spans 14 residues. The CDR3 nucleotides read TGTGCCAGCAGCGTAGCCCGTTCGGGGCCTGAGCAGTTCTTC. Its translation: CASSVARSGPEQFF.

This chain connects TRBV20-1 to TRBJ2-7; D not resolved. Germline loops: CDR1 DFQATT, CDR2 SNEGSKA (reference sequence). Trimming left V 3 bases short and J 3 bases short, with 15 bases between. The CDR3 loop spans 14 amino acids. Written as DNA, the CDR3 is TGCAGTGCTAGTCCCAGGCCCCCCAGCTACGAGCAGTACTTC. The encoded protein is CSASPRPPSYEQYF.

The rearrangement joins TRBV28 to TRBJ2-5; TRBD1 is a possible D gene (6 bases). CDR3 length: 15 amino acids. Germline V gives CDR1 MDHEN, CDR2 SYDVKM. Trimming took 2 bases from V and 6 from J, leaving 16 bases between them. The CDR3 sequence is CASSLDRSISQTQYF. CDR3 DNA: TGTGCCAGCAGTTTAGACAGGTCCATCTCCCAGACCCAGTACTTC.

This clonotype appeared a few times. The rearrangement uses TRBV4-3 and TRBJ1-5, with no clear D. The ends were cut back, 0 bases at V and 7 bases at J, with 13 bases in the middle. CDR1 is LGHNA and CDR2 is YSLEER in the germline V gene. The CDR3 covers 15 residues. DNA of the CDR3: TGCGCCAGCAGCCAAGATCCCGGGCTGGGACAGCCCCAGCATTTT. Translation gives CASSQDPGLGQPQHF.

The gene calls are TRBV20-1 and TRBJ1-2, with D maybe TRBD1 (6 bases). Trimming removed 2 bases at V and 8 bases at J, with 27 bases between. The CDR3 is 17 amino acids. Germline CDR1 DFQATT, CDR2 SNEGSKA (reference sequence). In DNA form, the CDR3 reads TGCAGTGCTAGAACCTTCACAGGGTCCGGGGTCACGGGGGGCTACACCTTC. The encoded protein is CSARTFTGSGVTGGYTF.

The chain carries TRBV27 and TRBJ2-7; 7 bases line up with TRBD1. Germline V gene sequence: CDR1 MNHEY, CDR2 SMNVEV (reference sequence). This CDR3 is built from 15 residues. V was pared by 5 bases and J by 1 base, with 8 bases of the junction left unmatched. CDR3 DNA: TGTGCCAGCAGTAGAGGACAGGTCAATTCCTACGAGCAGTACTTC. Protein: CASSRGQVNSYEQYF.

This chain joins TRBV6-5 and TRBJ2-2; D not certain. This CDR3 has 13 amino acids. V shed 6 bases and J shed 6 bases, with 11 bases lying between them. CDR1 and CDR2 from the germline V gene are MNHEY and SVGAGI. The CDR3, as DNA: TGTGCCAGCAGCCCCGTAAAGCCCGGGGAGCTGTTTTTT. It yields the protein CASSPVKPGELFF.

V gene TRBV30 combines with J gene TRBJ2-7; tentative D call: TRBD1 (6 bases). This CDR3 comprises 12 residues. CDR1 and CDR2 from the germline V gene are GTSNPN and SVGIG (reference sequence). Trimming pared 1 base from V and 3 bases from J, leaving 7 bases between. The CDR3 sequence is CAWSGGRYEQYF. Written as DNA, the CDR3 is TGTGCCTGGAGTGGGGGGCGCTACGAGCAGTACTTC.

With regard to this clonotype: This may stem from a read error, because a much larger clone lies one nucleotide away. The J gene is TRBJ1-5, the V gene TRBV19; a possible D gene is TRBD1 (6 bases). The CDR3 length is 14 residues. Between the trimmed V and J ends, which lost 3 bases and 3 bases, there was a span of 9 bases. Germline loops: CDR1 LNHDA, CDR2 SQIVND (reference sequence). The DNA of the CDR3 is TGTGCCAGTAGTATCAGGGACAACAATCAGCCCCAGCATTTT. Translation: CASSIRDNNQPQHF.

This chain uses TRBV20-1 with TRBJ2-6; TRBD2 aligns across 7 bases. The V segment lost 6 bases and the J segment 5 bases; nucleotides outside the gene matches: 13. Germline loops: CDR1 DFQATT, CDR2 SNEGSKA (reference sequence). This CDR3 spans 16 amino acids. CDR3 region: CSAEGLSLWRANVLTF. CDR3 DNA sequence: TGCAGTGCCGAGGGACTATCTCTCTGGAGGGCCAACGTCCTGACTTTC.

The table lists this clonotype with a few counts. As DNA, the CDR3 is TGTGCCAGTAGGACGGCCCGGAACACTGAAGCTTTCTTT. This gives the protein CASRTARNTEAFF. This rearrangement joins TRBV6-6 to TRBJ1-1; D call uncertain. Trimming removed 9 bases from V and 1 base from J, with 12 bases in between. Germline V gene sequence: CDR1 MNHNY, CDR2 SVGAGI (reference sequence). This CDR3 comprises 13 residues.

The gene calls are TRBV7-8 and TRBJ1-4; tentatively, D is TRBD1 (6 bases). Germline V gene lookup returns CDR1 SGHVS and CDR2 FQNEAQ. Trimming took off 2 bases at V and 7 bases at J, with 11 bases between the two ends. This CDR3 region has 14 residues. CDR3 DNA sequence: TGTGCCAGCAGCTTAATCGGGGGCGGTGAAAAACTGTTTTTT. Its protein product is CASSLIGGGEKLFF.

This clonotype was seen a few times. CDR3 nucleotides: TGTGCCAGCAGTCCAGAGGACAGGGCGAACACCGGGGAGCTGTTTTTT. Translated: CASSPEDRANTGELFF. The chain is built from TRBV28 and TRBJ2-2, with TRBD1 identical over 8 bases. V shed 5 bases, J shed 0 bases, and the junction held 5 bases outside the gene matches. Looked up from germline, CDR1 is MDHEN and CDR2 is SYDVKM. The CDR3 totals 16 residues.

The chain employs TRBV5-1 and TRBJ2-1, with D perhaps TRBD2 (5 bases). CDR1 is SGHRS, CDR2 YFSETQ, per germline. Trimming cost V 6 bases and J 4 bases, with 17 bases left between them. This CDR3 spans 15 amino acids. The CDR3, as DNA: TGCGCCAGCAAGGAGGACCAGACCCTTTACAATGAGCAGTTCTTC. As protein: CASKEDQTLYNEQFF.